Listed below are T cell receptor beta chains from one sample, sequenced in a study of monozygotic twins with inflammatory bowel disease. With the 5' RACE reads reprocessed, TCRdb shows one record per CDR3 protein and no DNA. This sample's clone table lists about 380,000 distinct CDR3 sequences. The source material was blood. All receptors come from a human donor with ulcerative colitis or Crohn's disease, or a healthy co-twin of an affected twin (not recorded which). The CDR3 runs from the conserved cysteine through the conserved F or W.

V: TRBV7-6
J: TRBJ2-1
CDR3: CASSWGTQRLGEQFF

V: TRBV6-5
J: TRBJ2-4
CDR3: CASSYSRSGGLTKNIQYF

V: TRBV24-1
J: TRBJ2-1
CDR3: CATSDSRVSNNEQFF

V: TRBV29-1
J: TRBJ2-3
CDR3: CSVGSSGADTQYF

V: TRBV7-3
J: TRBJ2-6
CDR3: CASSSQSSGANVLTF

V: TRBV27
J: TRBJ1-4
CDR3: CASSLNLDGPNEKLFF

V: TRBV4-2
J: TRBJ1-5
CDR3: CASSQSGASNQPQHF

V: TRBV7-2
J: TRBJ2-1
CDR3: CASSQYSYNEQFF

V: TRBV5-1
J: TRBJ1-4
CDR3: CASSLMSSNEKLFF

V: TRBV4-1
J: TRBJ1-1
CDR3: CASSQEDNMNTEAFF

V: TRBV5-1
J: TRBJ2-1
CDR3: CASSLVLGTSNEQFF

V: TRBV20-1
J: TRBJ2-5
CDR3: CSARGTKTETQYF

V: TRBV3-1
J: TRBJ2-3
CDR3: CASSLVGGVSTDTQYF

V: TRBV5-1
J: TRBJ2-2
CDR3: CASSLTPTGQTGELFF

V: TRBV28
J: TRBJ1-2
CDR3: CASSLRGDYGYTF

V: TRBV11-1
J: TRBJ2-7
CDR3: CASSFLGTGRTYEQYF

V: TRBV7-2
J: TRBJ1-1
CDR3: CASRTTGFEAFF

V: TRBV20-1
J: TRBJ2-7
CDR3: CSAVLVAGAYEQYF

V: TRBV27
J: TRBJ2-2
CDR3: CASHLAGPNTGELFF

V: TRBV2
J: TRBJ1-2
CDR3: CASSEVQGDGYTF

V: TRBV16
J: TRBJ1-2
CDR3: CASSPPDASTRGYTF

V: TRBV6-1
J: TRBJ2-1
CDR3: CASSRRRRDSSYNEQFF

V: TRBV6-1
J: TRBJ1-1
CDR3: CASSPIQTMNTEAFF

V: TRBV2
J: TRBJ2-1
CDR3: CASSEPERSSYNEQFF

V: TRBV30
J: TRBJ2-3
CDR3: CAWSVKKGAPSTDTQYF

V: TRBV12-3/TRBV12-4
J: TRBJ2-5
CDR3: CASSFSGHKETQYF

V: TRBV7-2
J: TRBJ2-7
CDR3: CASSPGTVSSYEQYF

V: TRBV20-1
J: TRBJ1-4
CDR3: CSARDSQGASFREKLFF

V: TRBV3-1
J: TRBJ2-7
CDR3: CASSQVHRRGEQYF

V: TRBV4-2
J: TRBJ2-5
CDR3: CASSVRPGLGEETQYF

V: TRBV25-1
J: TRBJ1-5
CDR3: CASSDWTINQPQHF

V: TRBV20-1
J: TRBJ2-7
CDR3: CSARDLRTPPYEQYF

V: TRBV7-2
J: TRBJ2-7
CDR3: CASSQQGLAQEQYF

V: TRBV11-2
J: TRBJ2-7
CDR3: CASSQRSSYEQYF

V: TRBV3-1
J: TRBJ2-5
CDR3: CASSQERALAVNQETQYF

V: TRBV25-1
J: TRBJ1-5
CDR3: CASSALGGGVGQPQHF

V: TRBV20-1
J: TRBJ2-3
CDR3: CSATLTQSRTDTQYF

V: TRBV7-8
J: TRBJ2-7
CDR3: CASSPTTSSYEQYF

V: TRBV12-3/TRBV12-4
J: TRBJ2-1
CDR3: CASSLKELQFF

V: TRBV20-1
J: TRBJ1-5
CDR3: CSANRQGPNNQPQHF

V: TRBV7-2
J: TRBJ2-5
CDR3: CASSRSLGVQETQYF

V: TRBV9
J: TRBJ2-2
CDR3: CASSVATVPGLVPGGELFF

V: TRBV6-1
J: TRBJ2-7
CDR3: CASGPEGAGSDHEYF

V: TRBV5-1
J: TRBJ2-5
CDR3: CASSLEGAGETQYF

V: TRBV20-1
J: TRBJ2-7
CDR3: CSAAWDRGSYEQYF

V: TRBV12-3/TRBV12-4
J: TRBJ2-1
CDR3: CASRQLAGGPGEQFF

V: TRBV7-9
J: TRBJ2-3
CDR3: CASSFRGTGTDTQYF

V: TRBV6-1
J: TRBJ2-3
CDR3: CASSLLTGSGTDTQYF

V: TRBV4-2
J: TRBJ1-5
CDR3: CASSQGTTGSGFRQPQHF

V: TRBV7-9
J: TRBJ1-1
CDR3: CASSAAGADEAFF

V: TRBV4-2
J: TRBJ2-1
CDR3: CASSQDTEKFF